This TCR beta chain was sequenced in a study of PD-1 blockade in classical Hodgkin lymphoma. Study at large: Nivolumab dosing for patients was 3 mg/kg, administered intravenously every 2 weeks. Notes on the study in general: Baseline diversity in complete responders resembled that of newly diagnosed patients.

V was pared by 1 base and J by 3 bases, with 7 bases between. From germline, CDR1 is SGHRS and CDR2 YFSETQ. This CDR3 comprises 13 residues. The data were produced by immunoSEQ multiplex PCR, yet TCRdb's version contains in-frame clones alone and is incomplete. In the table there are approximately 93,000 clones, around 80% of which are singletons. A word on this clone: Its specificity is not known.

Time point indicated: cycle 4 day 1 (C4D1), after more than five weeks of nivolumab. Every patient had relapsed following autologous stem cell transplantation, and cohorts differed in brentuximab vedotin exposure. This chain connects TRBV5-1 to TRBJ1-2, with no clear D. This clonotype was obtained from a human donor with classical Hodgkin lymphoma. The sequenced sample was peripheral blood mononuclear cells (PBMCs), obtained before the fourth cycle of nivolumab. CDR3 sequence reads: CASSLQDDYGYTF. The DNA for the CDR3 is TGCGCCAGCAGCTTGCAGGACGACTATGGCTACACCTTC.